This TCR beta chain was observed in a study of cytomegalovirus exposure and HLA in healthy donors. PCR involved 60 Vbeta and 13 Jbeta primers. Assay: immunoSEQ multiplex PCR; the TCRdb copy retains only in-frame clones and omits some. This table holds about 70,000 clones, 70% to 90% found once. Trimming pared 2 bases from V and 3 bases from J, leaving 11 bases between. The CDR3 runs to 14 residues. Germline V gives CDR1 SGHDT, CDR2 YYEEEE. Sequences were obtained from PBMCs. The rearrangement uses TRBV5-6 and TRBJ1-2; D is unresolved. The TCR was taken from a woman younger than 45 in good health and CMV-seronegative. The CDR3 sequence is CASSFISQDYGYTF. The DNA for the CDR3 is TGTGCCAGCAGCTTTATATCGCAGGACTATGGCTACACCTTC.